Listed here are 31 T cell receptor beta chains from one sample, sequenced in a study of shared clonotypes between healthy human individuals. TCRdb keeps only in-frame clones here, not all; method: immunoSEQ multiplex PCR. The table records under 750,000 clones, approximately 77% of them present only once. Sequenced input: memory CD4+ T cells sorted from blood. Noted subset: CD45RA-negative fraction. These receptor sequences come from a woman in her thirties in good health.

The CDR3 nucleotides read TGTGCCAGCAGCTTAGAACGCGACACCGGGGAGCTGTTTTTT. It is translated as CASSLERDTGELFF. This chain connects TRBV7-2 to TRBJ2-2; the D is unclear. In germline, CDR1 is SGHTA, CDR2 FQGNSA. The germline V and J ends were trimmed by 1 base and 3 bases, with 6 bases remaining between them. This CDR3 comprises 14 residues.

The rearrangement links TRBV18 to TRBJ2-3; D might be TRBD2 (6 bases). CDR1 is KGHSH, CDR2 LQKENI, per germline. V was clipped by 6 bases and J by 1 base, with 17 bases between them. This CDR3 is built from 16 residues. The CDR3 DNA is TGTGCCAGCTCGCGCTCAGGGACTCCCCGCACAGATACGCAGTATTTT. It encodes CASSRSGTPRTDTQYF.

The table lists this clone with many counts. Other DNA variants within this sample encode the same CDR3. The genes are TRBV7-9 and TRBJ1-1; TRBD1 is a possible D gene (5 bases). V was trimmed by 5 bases and J by 1 base, leaving 8 bases between them. CDR3 length equals 13 residues. Germline CDR1 SEHNR, CDR2 FQNEAQ (reference sequence). CDR3 nucleotides: TGTGCCAGCAGCCGTCAGGGGAACACTGAAGCTTTCTTT. As protein: CASSRQGNTEAFF.

This sequence joins TRBV7-9 and TRBJ2-7; 11 nucleotides agree with TRBD2. The ends lost 0 bases at V and 0 bases at J; junction bases unmatched: 7. Looked up from germline, CDR1 is SEHNR and CDR2 is FQNEAQ (reference sequence). This CDR3 spans 18 amino acids. The CDR3 DNA reads TGTGCCAGCAGCTTAGCGCTAGCGGGAGGCCCCAGCTCCTACGAGCAGTACTTC. Protein sequence: CASSLALAGGPSSYEQYF.

In its sample, this clone was seen a few times. The rearrangement joins TRBV9 to TRBJ2-3; tentatively, D is TRBD2 (6 bases). Between the trimmed V and J ends, which lost 0 bases and 4 bases, there was a span of 9 bases. The CDR3 spans 14 residues. Germline CDR1 SGDLS, CDR2 YYNGEE. CDR3 amino acids: CASSVAGASDTQYF. The CDR3, as DNA: TGTGCCAGCAGCGTAGCGGGAGCCTCAGATACGCAGTATTTT.

This chain connects TRBV6-5 to TRBJ2-3; possible D gene TRBD1, 6 bases. Germline V CDR1 and CDR2: MNHEY, SVGAGI. Trimming took off 5 bases at V and 9 bases at J, with 9 bases between the two ends. This CDR3 has 11 residues. DNA of the CDR3: TGTGCCAGCAGTCAGGGGAAGACGCAGTATTTT. Amino acids: CASSQGKTQYF.

J is TRBJ2-7 and V is TRBV27; D unclear. CDR1 is MNHEY and CDR2 is SMNVEV in the germline V gene (reference sequence). The germline V and J ends were trimmed by 7 bases and 6 bases, with 25 bases remaining between them. CDR3 length: 16 residues. CDR3: CASNALSQHHHSEQYF. CDR3 sequence (DNA): TGTGCCAGCAACGCCCTGTCACAGCACCACCACAGCGAGCAGTACTTC.

This sequence joins TRBV5-1 and TRBJ2-3, with 10 nucleotides matching TRBD2. With 2 bases clipped from V and 2 bases from J, the junction kept 8 bases outside the gene matches. This CDR3 has 17 amino acids. The germline V gene encodes CDR1 SGHRS and CDR2 YFSETQ. In DNA form, the CDR3 reads TGCGCCAGCAGCTTATCGGTAGCGGGAGGATCCACAGATACGCAGTATTTT. Residues: CASSLSVAGGSTDTQYF.

The rearrangement uses TRBV27 and TRBJ2-3; D perhaps matches TRBD1 (5 bases). The V gene's germline CDR1 is MNHEY and CDR2 SMNVEV (reference sequence). This CDR3 contains 14 residues. The germline V and J ends were trimmed by 3 bases and 0 bases, with 7 bases remaining between them. The CDR3 loop is CASSLTESTDTQYF. CDR3 sequence (DNA): TGTGCCAGCAGTTTGACAGAGAGCACAGATACGCAGTATTTT.

The chain recombines TRBV5-5 with TRBJ2-7; TRBD1 agrees at 12 bases. The CDR3 runs to 17 residues. Per germline, CDR1 SGHKS and CDR2 YYEKEE (reference sequence). V lost 5 bases to trimming and J lost 3 bases; unmatched junction nucleotides: 12. Here the CDR3 reads CASSKDTGTGGFYEQYF. The CDR3 DNA is TGTGCCAGCAGTAAAGACACCGGGACAGGGGGCTTCTACGAGCAGTACTTC.

V gene TRBV11-2 combines with J gene TRBJ2-3; perhaps TRBD2 as D (7 bases). The germline CDR1 and CDR2 sequences are SGHAT and FQNNGV. This CDR3 region has 16 residues. Trimming shortened V by 5 bases and J by 2 bases, and 17 bases separated the two germline ends. CDR3 DNA sequence: TGTGCCAGCAGCCATAATTGGGGGGGCGCCACAGATACGCAGTATTTT. It yields the protein CASSHNWGGATDTQYF.

The J gene is TRBJ2-5, the V gene TRBV6-5; 10 positions agree with TRBD2. This CDR3 spans 16 amino acids. J lost 5 bases, V lost 0 bases, and 6 bases had no gene match. CDR1 MNHEY and CDR2 SVGAGI come from the germline V gene. In DNA form, the CDR3 reads TGTGCCAGCAGTTACTCTGGGACTAGCGACCCGGAGACCCAGTACTTC. Its translation: CASSYSGTSDPETQYF.

A remark on this clone: The likely explanation is a read error, given a far larger clone one base away. The chain has TRBV4-2 and TRBJ2-2; D ambiguous. Per the germline V gene, CDR1 is LGHNA and CDR2 is YNFKEQ. The CDR3 covers 16 residues. V lost 1 base and J 5 bases, leaving 14 bases between the germline ends. CDR3 sequence: CASSQVNLVATGELFF. CDR3 DNA sequence: TGTGCCAGCAGCCAAGTTAATCTTGTAGCTACCGGGGAGCTGTTTTTT.

The J gene is TRBJ1-5, the V gene TRBV5-8, with 9 bases aligning to TRBD1. The germline V gene has CDR1 SGHTS and CDR2 YDEGEE. This CDR3 is 18 amino acids long. V shed 4 bases, J shed 0 bases, and the junction held 11 bases outside the gene matches. CDR3 loop: CASSAGTGLLYSNQPQHF. The CDR3 DNA follows: TGTGCCAGCAGCGCCGGGACAGGGCTACTTTATAGCAATCAGCCCCAGCATTTT. The full variable domain, completed using reference TRBV5-8 and TRBJ1-5, is EAGVTQSPTHLIKTRGQQATLRCSPISGHTSVYWYQQALGLGLQFLLWYDEGEERNRGNFPPRFSGRQFPNYSSELNVNALELEDSALYLCASSAGTGLLYSNQPQHFGDGTRLSIL.

This rearrangement joins TRBV29-1 to TRBJ2-7; weak D call: TRBD2 (5 bases). The V end lost 4 bases, the J end lost 4 bases, and 14 bases lay between the germline ends. Germline CDR1 is SQVTM and CDR2 is ANQGSEA. The CDR3 contains 13 residues. The CDR3 protein is CSVAPGLKYEQYF. The CDR3 nucleotides are TGCAGCGTTGCCCCCGGACTGAAATACGAGCAGTACTTC.

The chain uses TRBV11-2 and TRBJ1-5; no firm D call. There are 15 residues in the CDR3. V lost 0 bases to trimming and J lost 6 bases, with 12 bases between them. CDR1 and CDR2 from the germline V gene are SGHAT and FQNNGV. Here the CDR3 reads CASSLDLPPAQPQHF. The CDR3 nucleotides are TGTGCCAGCAGCTTAGATCTCCCCCCCGCTCAGCCCCAGCATTTT.

This clone was detected only a few times. V and J are TRBV2 and TRBJ1-5; D uncertain. The CDR3 runs to 16 residues. Germline values: CDR1 SNHLY, CDR2 FYNNEI. V was trimmed by 4 bases and J by 0 bases, leaving 13 bases between them. Here the CDR3 DNA reads TGTGCCAGCAGTGCCTCGGGAACCTATAGCAATCAGCCCCAGCATTTT. Residues: CASSASGTYSNQPQHF.

The CDR3 bases are TGCGCCAGCAGTCGGGTGGGGTTTGATGAGCAGTTCTTC. It codes for CASSRVGFDEQFF. The chain uses TRBV5-1 and TRBJ2-1; D call uncertain. The CDR3 contains 13 residues. Germline CDR1 is SGHRS and CDR2 is YFSETQ. V lost 5 bases to trimming and J lost 8 bases, with 14 bases between them.

The J gene is TRBJ2-5, the V gene TRBV4-1; 11 nucleotides agree with TRBD2. The germline gives CDR1 MGHRA, CDR2 YSYEKL. V was clipped by 6 bases and J by 5 bases; unmatched bases: 14. The CDR3 totals 17 residues. The CDR3 region has the DNA TGCGCCAGCAGTCACCTTTCCGCTAGCGGGAGGATGGAGACCCAGTACTTC. The encoded protein is CASSHLSASGRMETQYF.

The genes are TRBV28 and TRBJ2-4; either TRBD1 or TRBD2 may fit D (7 bases each). Looked up from germline, CDR1 is MDHEN and CDR2 is SYDVKM. Trimming removed 8 bases from V and 0 bases from J, with 17 bases in between. The CDR3 consists of 16 residues. CDR3 amino acids: CASGGGQRLAKNIQYF. The CDR3 nucleotides read TGTGCCAGCGGGGGGGGACAGCGACTAGCCAAAAACATTCAGTACTTC.

The J gene is TRBJ1-5, the V gene TRBV6-6, with D perhaps matching TRBD1 (6 bases). The V gene's germline CDR1 is MNHNY and CDR2 SVGAGI (reference sequence). The CDR3 has 15 amino acids. Trimming removed 0 bases at V and 6 bases at J, with 12 bases between. For the CDR3, the DNA is TGTGCCAGCAGTTACTCAGCAGGGGAAGGTCAGCCCCAGCATTTT. It codes for CASSYSAGEGQPQHF.

The chain combines TRBV28 with TRBJ1-2; a possible D gene is TRBD1 (6 bases). The CDR3 sequence is 12 residues long. Per the germline V gene, CDR1 is MDHEN and CDR2 is SYDVKM. CDR3 coding DNA: TGTGCGACGAGGGGGGCTAACTATGGCTACACCTTC. As protein: CATRGANYGYTF.

J is TRBJ2-7 and V is TRBV5-4, with TRBD2 identical over 8 bases. This CDR3 contains 14 residues. V gave up 4 bases and J gave up 5 bases; unmatched junction bases: 8. CDR1 and CDR2 (germline): SGHNT, YYREEE (reference sequence). In nucleotides, the CDR3 is TGTGCCAGCAGCCGAAGCGGGAGTGTCGACGAGCAGTACTTC. As protein: CASSRSGSVDEQYF.

This chain links TRBV29-1 with TRBJ2-5; D is uncertain. Trimming shortened V by 0 bases and J by 9 bases, and 11 bases separated the two germline ends. This CDR3 has 12 residues. Germline CDR1 and CDR2: SQVTM and ANQGSEA. CDR3 region: CSVEDMPWAQYF. In DNA form, the CDR3 reads TGCAGCGTTGAAGACATGCCGTGGGCCCAGTACTTC.

The chain combines TRBV15 with TRBJ2-1, with a tentative D call TRBD2 (6 bases). Germline V gene data show CDR1 as LNHNV and CDR2 as YYDKDF (reference sequence). The CDR3 runs to 17 residues. Trimming left V 1 base short and J 3 bases short, with 16 bases between. The CDR3 spells CATSRASAEAGYNEQFF. The DNA of the CDR3 is TGTGCCACCAGCAGAGCTAGCGCGGAGGCCGGCTACAATGAGCAGTTCTTC.

This clone was seen a handful of times. The chain couples TRBV6-6 to TRBJ1-5, with 8 bases matching TRBD1. This CDR3 has 15 residues. Germline V CDR1 and CDR2: MNHNY, SVGAGI (reference sequence). Trimming took 7 bases from V and 1 from J; bases not matched to a gene: 6. CDR3 sequence reads: CASTGTGGSNQPQHF. CDR3 coding DNA: TGTGCCAGCACCGGAACAGGGGGAAGCAATCAGCCCCAGCATTTT.

This rearrangement joins TRBV4-1 to TRBJ2-1, with 7 positions matching TRBD1. V shed 0 bases and J 1 base; nucleotides not matched to a gene: 6. Germline-derived CDR1 and CDR2 are MGHRA and YSYEKL. The CDR3 spans 17 residues. In DNA form, the CDR3 reads TGCGCCAGCAGCCAAGATAGGGGGCTCGCTTCCTACAATGAGCAGTTCTTC. This encodes CASSQDRGLASYNEQFF.

The V gene is TRBV27, the J gene TRBJ2-3; TRBD2 aligns across 12 bases. The CDR3 length is 19 residues. Germline V gene data show CDR1 as MNHEY and CDR2 as SMNVEV (reference sequence). The V segment lost 4 bases and the J segment 2 bases; nucleotides outside the gene matches: 13. CDR3 bases: TGTGCCAGCAGTTCCGCATCATCCGGACTAGCGGGGCTCACAGATACGCAGTATTTT. Protein: CASSSASSGLAGLTDTQYF.

V and J are TRBV19 and TRBJ2-7; 8 bases line up with TRBD2. The CDR3 has 15 amino acids. Per the germline V gene, CDR1 is LNHDA and CDR2 is SQIVND (reference sequence). V gave up 2 bases and J gave up 3 bases; unmatched junction bases: 6. CDR3 protein: CASSISSGSDYEQYF. CDR3 nucleotides: TGTGCCAGTAGTATATCGAGCGGGAGTGACTACGAGCAGTACTTC.

CDR3 coding DNA: TGTGCCAGCAGCTTTTTTGGTGGGGGCTACACCTTC. Its translation is CASSFFGGGYTF. V and J are TRBV11-2 and TRBJ1-2; D is unresolved. From germline, CDR1 is SGHAT and CDR2 FQNNGV. This CDR3 comprises 12 residues. V dropped 3 bases and J dropped 8 bases, with 10 bases sitting between them.

The CDR3 coding sequence is TGTGCCAGCGGCGGGGGAGAGACCCAGTACTTC. Its protein is CASGGGETQYF. The V gene is TRBV10-3, the J gene TRBJ2-5; 7 bases map to TRBD2. This CDR3 is built from 11 residues. V gave up 10 bases and J gave up 4 bases; unmatched junction bases: 3. The V gene's germline CDR1 is ENHRY and CDR2 SYGVKD.